The 27 T cell receptor beta chains below were found in one sample sequenced in a study of PD-L1 blockade in urothelial cancer. Method: immunoSEQ multiplex PCR; TCRdb's copy keeps in-frame clones and lacks some. This table holds some 43,000 clones, around 84% found once. Specified time point: pretreatment peripheral blood. The sample consisted of PBMCs, taken around atezolizumab (anti-PD-L1) treatment. The receptors shown here come from a man in his sixties with urothelial cancer.

J is TRBJ2-7 and V is TRBV27; 9 bases align to TRBD2. There are 15 residues in the CDR3. The V and J ends lost 6 bases and 7 bases, in that order; junction bases with no gene match: 13. The germline V gene has CDR1 MNHEY and CDR2 SMNVEV (reference sequence). In DNA form, the CDR3 reads TGTGCCAGCAGATCTCTAGCGGGAAGGTCGCCTGAGCAGTACTTC. This encodes CASRSLAGRSPEQYF.

V is TRBV30 and J is TRBJ2-7, with 7 bases aligning to TRBD1. Unmatched junction bases numbered 9, after V lost 5 bases and J lost 2 bases. Germline lookup yields CDR1 GTSNPN and CDR2 SVGIG (reference sequence). CDR3 size: 14 residues. This CDR3 reads CAWAPGTVPYEQYF. The CDR3 DNA follows: TGTGCCTGGGCCCCTGGGACAGTGCCCTACGAGCAGTACTTC.

This chain uses TRBV6-6 with TRBJ1-1, with D tentatively TRBD1 (5 bases). With 5 bases removed from V and 6 bases from J, the gap between germline ends came to 16 bases. This CDR3 has 14 amino acids. Germline V lookup: CDR1 MNHNY, CDR2 SVGAGI (reference sequence). The CDR3 loop is CASSQRGGGSEAFF. CDR3 coding DNA: TGTGCCAGCAGTCAAAGGGGCGGGGGTTCTGAAGCTTTCTTT.

This clone was seen a handful of times. This sequence joins TRBV7-9 and TRBJ2-3; D may be TRBD2 (6 bases). The V gene lost 4 bases and the J gene lost 3 bases, with 17 bases spanning the gap. CDR1 is SEHNR and CDR2 is FQNEAQ in the germline V gene (reference sequence). This CDR3 region has 16 residues. The CDR3 protein is CASSWRGTSGTDTQYF. For the CDR3, the DNA is TGTGCCAGCAGCTGGCGCGGGACCTCGGGTACAGATACGCAGTATTTT. Variable domain in full (rest from reference TRBV7-9 and TRBJ2-3): DTGVSQNPRHKITKRGQNVTFRCDPISEHNRLYWYRQTLGQGPEFLTYFQNEAQLEKSRLLSDRFSAERPKGSFSTLEIQRTEQGDSAMYLCASSWRGTSGTDTQYFGPGTRLTVL.

The rearrangement uses TRBV29-1 and TRBJ2-7; TRBD2 matches 10 bases. Per the germline V gene, CDR1 is SQVTM and CDR2 is ANQGSEA. Trimming removed 8 bases from V and 7 bases from J; junction bases left unmatched: 11. The CDR3 totals 13 residues. CDR3 nucleotide sequence: TGCAGCCCCGAAGGTAGCGGGAGGTGGGAGCAGTACTTC. Encoded protein: CSPEGSGRWEQYF.

This chain links TRBV11-1 with TRBJ1-1; 7 nucleotides line up with TRBD1. The CDR3 has 15 amino acids. The ends lost 3 bases at V and 2 bases at J; junction bases unmatched: 6. CDR1 SGHAT and CDR2 FQDESV come from the germline V gene (reference sequence). Written as DNA, the CDR3 is TGTGCCAGCAGCTTCGGGGGACAGCCTAACACTGAAGCTTTCTTT. Translation: CASSFGGQPNTEAFF.

This rearrangement joins TRBV7-9 to TRBJ2-7, with D possibly matching TRBD1 (6 bases). V was cut by 5 bases and J by 4 bases, with 15 bases left in between. Germline loops: CDR1 SEHNR, CDR2 FQNEAQ (reference sequence). CDR3 length: 14 residues. For the CDR3, the DNA is TGTGCCAGCAGCGAACAGGGTGTTGCTTACGAGCAGTACTTC. Its protein product is CASSEQGVAYEQYF.

This chain links TRBV2 with TRBJ2-1, with 8 bases aligning to TRBD2. The CDR3 is 14 amino acids. V shed 7 bases and J 2 bases; nucleotides not matched to a gene: 4. The germline gives CDR1 SNHLY, CDR2 FYNNEI. CDR3 nucleotides: TGTGCCAGCACTGCGGGGGGAACCTACAATGAGCAGTTCTTC. The encoded protein is CASTAGGTYNEQFF.

This chain joins TRBV6-4 and TRBJ1-2, with 9 bases identical to TRBD1. Germline V CDR1 and CDR2: MRHNA, SNTAGT. The CDR3 consists of 12 residues. With 6 bases clipped from V and 5 bases from J, the junction kept 1 base outside the gene matches. The CDR3 protein is CASRGQGYGYTF. CDR3 in DNA: TGTGCCAGCAGGGGACAGGGATATGGCTACACCTTC.

J is TRBJ2-7 and V is TRBV28; TRBD1 agrees at 10 bases. Trimming took 8 bases from V and 4 from J; bases not matched to a gene: 17. The CDR3 extends over 17 amino acids. The germline V gene encodes CDR1 MDHEN and CDR2 SYDVKM. The CDR3 reads CASRGNAHRDRGYEQYF. CDR3 in DNA: TGTGCCAGCCGAGGCAACGCACACCGGGACAGGGGATACGAGCAGTACTTC.

The chain couples TRBV6-1 to TRBJ1-3, with a tentative D call TRBD1 (6 bases). This CDR3 contains 15 residues. Germline CDR1 MNHNS, CDR2 SASEGT. V lost 7 bases and J lost 2, with 15 bases in between. The CDR3 reads CASNLGAAAGNTIYF. The CDR3 region has the DNA TGTGCCAGCAACCTGGGGGCGGCAGCTGGAAACACCATATATTTT.

The CDR3 bases are TGTGCCAGCAGTTTCGGAGGAGCAGATACGCAGTATTTT. It is translated as CASSFGGADTQYF. The V call is TRBV27, the J call TRBJ2-3; D is possibly TRBD2 (5 bases). Trimming took 3 bases from V and 4 from J, leaving 8 bases between them. The CDR3 contains 13 residues. The germline CDR1 and CDR2 sequences are MNHEY and SMNVEV (reference sequence).

Here the CDR3 DNA reads TGTGCCAAAAAAATGGCATATAGCAATCAGCCCCAGCATTTT. It translates to CAKKMAYSNQPQHF. The V and J genes are TRBV6-4 and TRBJ1-5; no definite D call. Germline V gene sequence: CDR1 MRHNA, CDR2 SNTAGT. This CDR3 is 14 amino acids long. V lost 10 bases and J 0 bases, leaving 13 bases between the germline ends.

The gene calls are TRBV18 and TRBJ1-2; 9 nucleotides align to TRBD1. The germline V gene has CDR1 KGHSH and CDR2 LQKENI. CDR3 length: 16 residues. The J segment lost 3 bases and the V segment lost 1 base, leaving 6 bases of the junction unmatched. The CDR3 loop reads CASSPLTGGADYGYTF. The CDR3 region has the DNA TGTGCCAGCTCACCACTCACAGGGGGCGCCGACTATGGCTACACCTTC.

This chain links TRBV25-1 with TRBJ2-5, with D tentatively TRBD1 (7 bases). Per the germline V gene, CDR1 is MGHDK and CDR2 is SYGVNS. CDR3 length: 16 amino acids. The V and J ends lost 3 bases and 2 bases respectively, with 16 bases between them. This chain's CDR3 is CASSDSEGQTQETQYF. The CDR3 DNA follows: TGTGCCAGCAGTGACTCGGAGGGACAGACTCAAGAGACCCAGTACTTC.

This chain connects TRBV28 to TRBJ2-5; 11 nucleotides align to TRBD2. Losses at the gene ends were 6 bases for V and 5 bases for J; bases not matched to a gene: 14. Germline assignment: CDR1 MDHEN and CDR2 SYDVKM. This CDR3 region has 17 residues. Here the CDR3 reads CASSPLELAGGEETQYF. CDR3 bases: TGTGCCAGCAGCCCACTTGAGCTAGCGGGAGGTGAGGAGACCCAGTACTTC.

The chain carries TRBV7-8 and TRBJ2-1, with 11 bases matching TRBD2. Germline V gene data show CDR1 as SGHVS and CDR2 as FQNEAQ. This CDR3 contains 16 residues. V was pared by 5 bases and J by 7 bases, with 10 bases of the junction left unmatched. The CDR3 protein is CASSLAGLAVPNEQFF. The CDR3 coding sequence is TGTGCCAGCAGCCTCGCGGGACTAGCGGTCCCGAATGAGCAGTTCTTC.

To note about this clone: Sequence at one end of the junction differs from germline and may be a read error. This rearrangement joins TRBV30 to TRBJ1-5; weak D call: TRBD1 (6 bases). The V gene's germline CDR1 is GTSNPN and CDR2 SVGIG (reference sequence). The CDR3 is 14 amino acids. The CDR3 sequence: CAESPGTRQSAPAF. DNA of the CDR3: TGTGCAGAGTCGCCCGGGACAAGGCAATCAGCCCCAGCATTT.

The chain recombines TRBV5-1 with TRBJ2-5; D is undetermined. Trimming stripped 3 bases from V and 2 bases from J, with 23 bases between. The CDR3 spans 18 residues. Looked up from germline, CDR1 is SGHRS and CDR2 is YFSETQ. The CDR3 DNA reads as TGCGCCAGCAGCTCAGACACCTTCAGTACCCTTATTCAAGAGACCCAGTACTTC. Protein sequence: CASSSDTFSTLIQETQYF.

V gene TRBV9 combines with J gene TRBJ2-5; the D gene is possibly TRBD1 (7 bases). The CDR3 covers 14 residues. Germline V lookup: CDR1 SGDLS, CDR2 YYNGEE. Trimming removed 4 bases at V and 1 base at J, with 11 bases between. Here the CDR3 reads CASSRGTAQETQYF. The CDR3 bases are TGTGCCAGCAGCCGCGGGACAGCCCAAGAGACCCAGTACTTC.

The chain is built from TRBV4-3 and TRBJ2-1; the match to TRBD2 covers 14 bases. Germline V gives CDR1 LGHNA, CDR2 YSLEER. J gave up 8 bases and V 6 bases, and 6 bases lay outside the gene matches. The CDR3 has 15 residues. The CDR3 sequence is CASSAGTSGSYEQFF. In DNA, the CDR3 is TGCGCCAGCAGTGCCGGGACTAGCGGGAGCTATGAGCAGTTCTTC.

CDR3: CASSMDTNLAQYF. Here the CDR3 DNA reads TGTGCCAGCAGCATGGACACCAACCTGGCCCAGTACTTC. The chain combines TRBV28 with TRBJ2-5, with D perhaps TRBD1 (5 bases). Between the trimmed V and J ends, which lost 6 bases and 9 bases, there was a span of 17 bases. This CDR3 has 13 amino acids. Germline CDR1 MDHEN, CDR2 SYDVKM.

Here the CDR3 reads CSVRGTGGNELFF. The CDR3 DNA follows: TGCAGCGTACGCGGGACAGGGGGCAACGAACTGTTTTTT. This rearrangement joins TRBV29-1 to TRBJ1-4; 12 bases agree with TRBD1. The CDR3 loop spans 13 amino acids. Per the germline V gene, CDR1 is SQVTM and CDR2 is ANQGSEA. V lost 6 bases to trimming and J lost 12 bases; unmatched junction nucleotides: 8. Drawing the rest from reference TRBV29-1 and TRBJ1-4, the complete variable domain is SAVISQKPSRDICQRGTSLTIQCQVDSQVTMMFWYRQQPGQSLTLIATANQGSEATYESGFVIDKFPISRPNLTFSTLTVSNMSPEDSSIYLCSVRGTGGNELFFGSGTQLSVL.

The chain uses TRBV2 and TRBJ2-1; weak D call: TRBD2 (5 bases). CDR3 size: 14 residues. The V gene lost 5 bases and the J gene lost 0 bases, with 8 bases spanning the gap. Germline CDR1 reads SNHLY; CDR2 reads FYNNEI. The CDR3 spells CASSRLSSYNEQFF. In DNA, the CDR3 is TGTGCCAGCAGTCGACTAAGCTCCTACAATGAGCAGTTCTTC.

The J gene is TRBJ2-1, the V gene TRBV7-9; tentative D call: TRBD1 (6 bases). Trimming shortened V by 0 bases and J by 16 bases, and 10 bases separated the two germline ends. The germline V gene encodes CDR1 SEHNR and CDR2 FQNEAQ (reference sequence). This CDR3 has 11 amino acids. In DNA form, the CDR3 reads TGTGCCAGCAGCTTAGCGGGGGCCAGCTTCTTC. Its translation is CASSLAGASFF. The full variable domain, its missing parts supplied by reference TRBV7-9 and TRBJ2-1, is DTGVSQNPRHKITKRGQNVTFRCDPISEHNRLYWYRQTLGQGPEFLTYFQNEAQLEKSRLLSDRFSAERPKGSFSTLEIQRTEQGDSAMYLCASSLAGASFFGPGTRLTVL.

In DNA form, the CDR3 reads TGCGCCAGCGGGGCCGGAGACTCTGGAAACACCATATATTTT. Its translation is CASGAGDSGNTIYF. The chain carries TRBV5-1 and TRBJ1-3, with D perhaps TRBD1 (5 bases). Trimming took 7 bases from V and 0 from J, leaving 11 bases between them. CDR1 is SGHRS and CDR2 is YFSETQ in the germline V gene. The CDR3 extends over 14 amino acids.

This rearrangement joins TRBV7-9 to TRBJ1-2; unclear D gene. The germline V gene has CDR1 SEHNR and CDR2 FQNEAQ (reference sequence). There are 13 residues in the CDR3. The germline V and J ends were trimmed by 2 bases and 2 bases, with 6 bases remaining between them. The CDR3 is CASSLLLNYGYTF. CDR3 sequence (DNA): TGTGCCAGCAGCTTACTATTAAACTATGGCTACACCTTC.